Detailed here is one TCR beta chain. Antigen specificity is unknown. The table came from immunoSEQ multiplex PCR; TCRdb's copy has only in-frame clones and leaves some out. The sample holds 40,000 or so clones, roughly 88% seen once. PCR or immunohistochemistry showed mismatch repair deficiency in every enrolled patient. A few pembrolizumab responders had their TCRs sequenced. The data were obtained in a study of PD-1 blockade in mismatch repair-deficient tumors. Study as a whole: Patients had around twelve mismatch repair-deficient cancer types, all previously treated and progressing.

Trimming removed 4 bases at V and 0 bases at J, with 13 bases between. The CDR3 runs 16 residues. CDR1 is MDHEN, CDR2 SYDVKM, per germline. Study conclusions and caveats: Tumor-resident clones, often undetectable pretreatment in blood, expanded then contracted after pembrolizumab.

This TCR was sampled from an adult with mismatch repair-deficient cancer. Sequencing used PBMCs, obtained around 40 weeks after starting pembrolizumab. This chain joins TRBV28 and TRBJ1-3; tentatively, D is TRBD1 (5 bases). Here the CDR3 DNA reads TGTGCCAGCAGTTGGACCCCGACAGACTCTGGAAACACCATATATTTT. This codes for CASSWTPTDSGNTIYF. Based on the CDR3 plus reference TRBV28 and TRBJ1-3, the full variable domain is DVKVTQSSRYLVKRTGEKVFLECVQDMDHENMFWYRQDPGLGLRLIYFSYDVKMKEKGDIPEGYSVSREKKERFSLILESASTNQTSMYLCASSWTPTDSGNTIYFGEGSWLTVV.